This record looks at one T cell receptor (beta chain) sequence and its context. As yet, its antigen is unknown. These data come from a study of cytomegalovirus exposure and HLA in healthy donors. Study-wide points: V- and J-gene trimming in TCR beta was tied to a missense DCLRE1C variant by an analysis performed later.

Regarding donors, all were healthy bone marrow donors. The PCR ran on 60 Vbeta and 13 Jbeta primers. Using immunoSEQ multiplex PCR, the repertoire was profiled, and TCRdb retains in-frame clones only, with some absent. This sample has approximately 50,000 clones, with less than 85% found just once. V was cut by 3 bases and J by 6 bases, with 15 bases left in between. This CDR3 region has 14 residues. Germline V gene lookup returns CDR1 MGHRA and CDR2 YSYEKL. This rearrangement joins TRBV4-1 to TRBJ2-7; D is uncertain. The source of this sequence is a young man in good health and CMV-seropositive. Sequences were obtained from PBMCs. The CDR3 loop is CASSQQGQVSEQYF. DNA for the CDR3: TGCGCCAGCAGCCAGCAAGGCCAGGTGAGCGAGCAGTACTTC.